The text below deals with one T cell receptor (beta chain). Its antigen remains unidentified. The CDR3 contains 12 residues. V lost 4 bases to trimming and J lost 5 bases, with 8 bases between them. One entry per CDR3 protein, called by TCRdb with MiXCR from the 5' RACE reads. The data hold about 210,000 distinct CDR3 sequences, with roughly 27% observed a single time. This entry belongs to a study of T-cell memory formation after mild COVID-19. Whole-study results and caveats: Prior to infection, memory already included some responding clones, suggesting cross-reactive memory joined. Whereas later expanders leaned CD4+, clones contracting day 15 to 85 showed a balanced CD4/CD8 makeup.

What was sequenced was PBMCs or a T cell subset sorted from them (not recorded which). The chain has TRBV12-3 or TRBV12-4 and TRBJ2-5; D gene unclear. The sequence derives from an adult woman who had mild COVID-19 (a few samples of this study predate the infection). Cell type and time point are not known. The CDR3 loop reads CASSSPKETQYF. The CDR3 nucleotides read TGTGCCAGCAGTTCCCCTAAGGAGACCCAGTACTTC.